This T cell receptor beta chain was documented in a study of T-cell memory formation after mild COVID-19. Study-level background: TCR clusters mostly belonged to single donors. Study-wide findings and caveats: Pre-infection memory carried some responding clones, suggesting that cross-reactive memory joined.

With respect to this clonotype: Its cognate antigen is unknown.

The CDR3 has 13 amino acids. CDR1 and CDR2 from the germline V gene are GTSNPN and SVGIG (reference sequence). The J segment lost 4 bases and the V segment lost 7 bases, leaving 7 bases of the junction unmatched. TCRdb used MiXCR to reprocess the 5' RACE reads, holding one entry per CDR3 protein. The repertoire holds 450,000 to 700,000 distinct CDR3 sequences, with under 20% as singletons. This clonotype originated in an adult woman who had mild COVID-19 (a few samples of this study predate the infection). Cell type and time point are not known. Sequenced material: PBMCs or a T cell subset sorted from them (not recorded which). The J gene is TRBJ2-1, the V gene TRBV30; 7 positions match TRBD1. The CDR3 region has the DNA TGTGCCTCGGACAGGTCATCGTACAATGAGCAGTTCTTC. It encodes CASDRSSYNEQFF.